This T cell receptor beta chain was observed in a study of CD8+CD57+ T cells in acquired aplastic anemia. There are 15 residues in the CDR3. Germline lookup yields CDR1 SQVTM and CDR2 ANQGSEA. Worth noting for this clonotype: One end of the junction fails to match germline, which may point to a read error.

Those patients picked for sequencing had displayed CD8+CD57+ cell expansion on flow cytometry. Template material for TCR beta VDJ and CDR3 profiling consisted of genomic DNA. One entry per CDR3 protein results from TCRdb running MiXCR on the reads. This sample has some 180,000 distinct CDR3 sequences, with 50% to 65% found just once. The genes are TRBV29-1 and TRBJ2-7; D gene ambiguous. What was sequenced was sorted CD4+, CD8+, or CD8+CD57+ T cells (not recorded which) from PBMCs. The source of this sequence is a human donor with aplastic anemia. The CDR3 nucleotides are TGCAGCGTTGAAGATCCGTCCATCAGTTCCTCCGAGCAGTACTTC. Its protein is CSVEDPSISSSEQYF.